A selection of T cell receptor beta chains follows, all from one sample in a study of OX40 agonist ivuxolimab in advanced cancers. Produced via immunoSEQ multiplex PCR; TCRdb's table is partial and in-frame only. The sample records about 77,000 clones, more than 80% being singletons. The specimen comprised CD4+ or CD8+ T cells sorted from blood, sampled in a trial of the OX40 agonist ivuxolimab. These receptors all stem from an adult with an advanced solid tumor such as melanoma, head and neck, liver or kidney cancer. CDR3s include the opening cysteine and the closing phenylalanine or tryptophan. A D gene is named only where the DNA matches it firmly. Clone size, where shown, is once, few, many, or a class for clones that have expanded.

CDR3aa: CASSLVGGTDTQYF
CDR3nt: TGTGCCAGCAGTTTGGTGGGGGGCACAGATACGCAGTATTTT
abundance: -
v_gene: TRBV27
j_gene: TRBJ2-3
d_gene: -

CDR3aa: CASRRTGGVSSYEQYF
CDR3nt: TGCGCCAGCAGACGGACAGGGGGAGTTTCCTCGTACGAGCAGTACTTC
abundance: -
v_gene: TRBV10-2
j_gene: TRBJ2-7
d_gene: TRBD1

CDR3aa: CTSRFSSLPGYTF
CDR3nt: TGTACAAGTCGCTTTAGCTCTCTGCCGGGCTACACCTTC
abundance: -
v_gene: TRBV12-2
j_gene: TRBJ1-2
d_gene: -

CDR3aa: CASSLYGTGRINEQFF
CDR3nt: TGTGCCAGCAGCCTCTATGGGACAGGGAGAATAAATGAGCAGTTCTTC
abundance: -
v_gene: TRBV11-3
j_gene: TRBJ2-1
d_gene: TRBD1

CDR3aa: CASSLAGGLMNTEAFF
CDR3nt: TGCGCCAGCAGCTTGGCGGGGGGTTTAATGAACACTGAAGCTTTCTTT
abundance: -
v_gene: TRBV5-1
j_gene: TRBJ1-1
d_gene: -

CDR3aa: CASRLRYEQYF
CDR3nt: TGTGCCAGCAGATTAAGATATGAGCAGTACTTC
abundance: -
v_gene: TRBV28
j_gene: TRBJ2-7
d_gene: -

CDR3aa: CASSEAGGSNQPQHF
CDR3nt: TGTGCCAGCAGTGAAGCGGGGGGAAGCAATCAGCCCCAGCATTTT
abundance: -
v_gene: TRBV2
j_gene: TRBJ1-5
d_gene: -

CDR3aa: CSVEQGATDTQYF
CDR3nt: TGCAGCGTTGAGCAGGGCGCGACAGATACGCAGTATTTT
abundance: -
v_gene: TRBV29-1
j_gene: TRBJ2-3
d_gene: -

CDR3aa: CASSVRPYNEQFF
CDR3nt: TGTGCCAGCAGCGTGCGTCCGTACAATGAGCAGTTCTTC
abundance: -
v_gene: TRBV9
j_gene: TRBJ2-1
d_gene: -

CDR3aa: CASSLGDRDFGELFF
CDR3nt: TGCGCCAGCAGCTTGGGAGACAGGGACTTCGGGGAGCTGTTTTTT
abundance: few
v_gene: TRBV5-1
j_gene: TRBJ2-2
d_gene: -

CDR3aa: CASSRDRTGELFF
CDR3nt: TGTGCCAGCAGCCGCGACCGAACCGGGGAGCTGTTTTTT
abundance: -
v_gene: TRBV11-3
j_gene: TRBJ2-2
d_gene: -

CDR3aa: CASSVGLAGGRWETQYF
CDR3nt: TGTGCCAGCAGTGTTGGGCTAGCGGGGGGGCGTTGGGAGACCCAGTACTTC
abundance: -
v_gene: TRBV2
j_gene: TRBJ2-5
d_gene: TRBD2

CDR3aa: CASSPVSETQYF
CDR3nt: TGTGCCAGCAGCCCCGTCTCAGAGACCCAGTACTTC
abundance: -
v_gene: TRBV5-8
j_gene: TRBJ2-5
d_gene: -

CDR3aa: CASRGQGTTGELFF
CDR3nt: TGTGCCAGCAGAGGGCAGGGGACCACCGGGGAGCTGTTTTTT
abundance: few
v_gene: TRBV6-5
j_gene: TRBJ2-2
d_gene: -

CDR3aa: CASSLRDTYYYEQYF
CDR3nt: TGTGCCAGCAGCTTGAGGGACACATATTACTACGAGCAGTACTTC
abundance: -
v_gene: TRBV5-5
j_gene: TRBJ2-7
d_gene: -

CDR3aa: CAWNWKGLSGANVLTF
CDR3nt: TGCGCCTGGAATTGGAAAGGTCTTTCTGGGGCCAACGTCCTGACTTTC
abundance: once
v_gene: TRBV10-2
j_gene: TRBJ2-6
d_gene: -

CDR3aa: CASSFLRGEKLFF
CDR3nt: TGTGCCAGCAGCTTCCTCAGGGGTGAAAAACTGTTTTTT
abundance: -
v_gene: TRBV11-2
j_gene: TRBJ1-4
d_gene: -

CDR3aa: CASSDGRAADTQYF
CDR3nt: TGCGCCAGCAGTGATGGGAGGGCTGCAGATACGCAGTATTTT
abundance: -
v_gene: TRBV10-1
j_gene: TRBJ2-3
d_gene: TRBD2

CDR3aa: CASHRNTEAFF
CDR3nt: TGTGCCAGCCACAGGAACACTGAAGCTTTCTTT
abundance: few
v_gene: TRBV2
j_gene: TRBJ1-1
d_gene: -

CDR3aa: CASSESTGDRAEAFF
CDR3nt: TGCGCCAGCAGTGAGTCGACGGGGGACAGGGCTGAAGCTTTCTTT
abundance: -
v_gene: TRBV10-1
j_gene: TRBJ1-1
d_gene: TRBD1

CDR3aa: CSVGRGQFSEQFF
CDR3nt: TGCAGCGTTGGAAGGGGGCAATTTAGTGAGCAGTTCTTC
abundance: -
v_gene: TRBV29-1
j_gene: TRBJ2-1
d_gene: TRBD1

CDR3aa: CASSPGLSIMFF
CDR3nt: TGTGCCAGCAGCCCAGGACTGTCCATAATGTTCTTC
abundance: -
v_gene: TRBV11-2
j_gene: TRBJ2-1
d_gene: -

CDR3aa: CASSLALGVGELFF
CDR3nt: TGTGCCAGCAGCTTAGCGTTGGGGGTCGGGGAGCTGTTTTTT
abundance: -
v_gene: TRBV7-9
j_gene: TRBJ2-2
d_gene: -

CDR3aa: CASSERTSGLTGELFF
CDR3nt: TGTGCCAGCAGTGAAAGGACTAGCGGCCTCACCGGGGAGCTGTTTTTT
abundance: -
v_gene: TRBV5-8
j_gene: TRBJ2-2
d_gene: TRBD2

CDR3aa: CSVEARGYGNTIYF
CDR3nt: TGCAGCGTTGAAGCAAGGGGCTACGGAAACACCATATATTTT
abundance: -
v_gene: TRBV29-1
j_gene: TRBJ1-3
d_gene: -

CDR3aa: CASSWGVQPQHF
CDR3nt: TGTGCCAGTAGTTGGGGGGTCCAGCCCCAGCATTTT
abundance: -
v_gene: TRBV19
j_gene: TRBJ1-5
d_gene: -

CDR3aa: CSVSTGGSSYEQYF
CDR3nt: TGCAGCGTTTCCACGGGGGGCAGCTCCTACGAGCAGTACTTC
abundance: -
v_gene: TRBV29-1
j_gene: TRBJ2-7
d_gene: -

CDR3aa: CASKPGLAVGETQYF
CDR3nt: TGTGCCAGCAAACCGGGACTAGCGGTCGGAGAGACCCAGTACTTC
abundance: -
v_gene: TRBV27
j_gene: TRBJ2-5
d_gene: TRBD2

CDR3aa: CAISAIQGTDTQYF
CDR3nt: TGTGCCATCAGCGCAATACAGGGGACAGATACGCAGTATTTT
abundance: -
v_gene: TRBV10-3
j_gene: TRBJ2-3
d_gene: TRBD1

CDR3aa: CASSLIPRWTGNYGNQPQHF
CDR3nt: TGCGCCAGCAGCCTAATACCAAGATGGACAGGGAATTATGGCAATCAGCCCCAGCATTTT
abundance: -
v_gene: TRBV4-3
j_gene: TRBJ1-5
d_gene: TRBD1

CDR3aa: CASDSQDRGASAQYF
CDR3nt: TGCGCCAGCGATTCCCAGGATCGGGGGGCGTCCGCGCAGTATTTT
abundance: -
v_gene: TRBV23-1
j_gene: TRBJ2-3
d_gene: -

CDR3aa: CASSLGLTAEAFF
CDR3nt: TGTGCCAGCAGCTTAGGGCTTACGGCTGAAGCTTTCTTT
abundance: -
v_gene: TRBV7-2
j_gene: TRBJ1-1
d_gene: -

CDR3aa: CASAHSDSFYNEQFF
CDR3nt: TGTGCTAGTGCGCACTCTGACTCGTTTTACAATGAGCAGTTCTTC
abundance: -
v_gene: TRBV12-5
j_gene: TRBJ2-1
d_gene: -

CDR3aa: CASGGQGRPQETQYF
CDR3nt: TGTGCCAGCGGGGGACAGGGGCGCCCCCAAGAGACCCAGTACTTC
abundance: -
v_gene: TRBV2
j_gene: TRBJ2-5
d_gene: TRBD1

CDR3aa: CSVAGRGEGANEKLFF
CDR3nt: TGCAGCGTTGCCGGCAGGGGAGAAGGGGCTAATGAAAAACTGTTTTTT
abundance: -
v_gene: TRBV29-1
j_gene: TRBJ1-4
d_gene: -

CDR3aa: CASSLVYRAYTEAFF
CDR3nt: TGTGCCAGCAGCTTAGTTTACAGGGCTTACACTGAAGCTTTCTTT
abundance: -
v_gene: TRBV7-8
j_gene: TRBJ1-1
d_gene: -

CDR3aa: CASSQDRWGAQQETQYF
CDR3nt: TGCGCCAGCAGCCAAGATCGGTGGGGGGCGCAGCAAGAGACCCAGTACTTC
abundance: once
v_gene: TRBV4-1
j_gene: TRBJ2-5
d_gene: -

CDR3aa: CASSLDIRQGAAKLFF
CDR3nt: TGCGCCAGCAGCTTGGATATAAGGCAGGGGGCCGCAAAACTGTTTTTT
abundance: -
v_gene: TRBV5-1
j_gene: TRBJ1-4
d_gene: TRBD1

CDR3aa: CASRMGNEQFF
CDR3nt: TGTGCCAGCAGGATGGGGAATGAGCAGTTCTTC
abundance: -
v_gene: TRBV7-2
j_gene: TRBJ2-1
d_gene: -

CDR3aa: CAWSVPGQGPDTQYF
CDR3nt: TGTGCCTGGAGCGTACCGGGACAGGGTCCAGATACGCAGTATTTT
abundance: -
v_gene: TRBV30
j_gene: TRBJ2-3
d_gene: TRBD1

CDR3aa: CASREGQSYTEAFF
CDR3nt: TGTGCCAGCAGGGAGGGGCAGTCGTACACTGAAGCTTTCTTT
abundance: once
v_gene: TRBV27
j_gene: TRBJ1-1
d_gene: -

CDR3aa: CASSSLRDRVPGELFF
CDR3nt: TGCGCCAGCAGCTCTCTACGGGACAGGGTCCCCGGGGAGCTGTTTTTT
abundance: once
v_gene: TRBV5-1
j_gene: TRBJ2-2
d_gene: TRBD1

CDR3aa: CASSIRTGLLGTGSYEQYF
CDR3nt: TGTGCCAGCAGCATCCGGACAGGTTTGCTCGGGACAGGATCCTACGAGCAGTACTTC
abundance: -
v_gene: TRBV7-2
j_gene: TRBJ2-7
d_gene: TRBD1

CDR3aa: CASSFGFTTKGYNEQFF
CDR3nt: TGCGCCAGCAGCTTCGGATTTACTACTAAGGGGTACAATGAGCAGTTCTTC
abundance: -
v_gene: TRBV5-1
j_gene: TRBJ2-1
d_gene: -

CDR3aa: CASSQGRGEDEQFF
CDR3nt: TGTGCCAGCAGCCAAGGTCGGGGGGAGGATGAGCAGTTCTTC
abundance: -
v_gene: TRBV4-2
j_gene: TRBJ2-1
d_gene: TRBD2

CDR3aa: CASSPSREYGYTF
CDR3nt: TGTGCCAGCTCTCCGAGCAGGGAGTATGGCTACACCTTC
abundance: -
v_gene: TRBV18
j_gene: TRBJ1-2
d_gene: -

CDR3aa: CAWSGQNFQETQYF
CDR3nt: TGTGCCTGGTCAGGACAGAATTTCCAAGAGACCCAGTACTTC
abundance: -
v_gene: TRBV30
j_gene: TRBJ2-5
d_gene: -

CDR3aa: CASSGGGRFNEQYF
CDR3nt: TGTGCCAGCAGTGGGGGCGGGAGGTTCAACGAGCAGTACTTC
abundance: -
v_gene: TRBV6-1
j_gene: TRBJ2-7
d_gene: TRBD2

CDR3aa: CASSPIRTDKNIQYF
CDR3nt: TGTGCCAGCTCACCAATTAGGACAGACAAAAACATTCAGTACTTC
abundance: once
v_gene: TRBV18
j_gene: TRBJ2-4
d_gene: -

CDR3aa: CASSRLATYEQYF
CDR3nt: TGTGCCAGTAGTAGGCTAGCCACCTACGAGCAGTACTTC
abundance: few
v_gene: TRBV19
j_gene: TRBJ2-7
d_gene: -

CDR3aa: CASSQGPIQQFF
CDR3nt: TGTGCCAGCAGCCAAGGTCCTATACAGCAGTTCTTC
abundance: once
v_gene: TRBV14
j_gene: TRBJ2-1
d_gene: -

CDR3aa: CASSEAAGGGNEQFF
CDR3nt: TGCGCCAGCAGTGAGGCGGCGGGAGGAGGGAATGAGCAGTTCTTC
abundance: -
v_gene: TRBV10-1
j_gene: TRBJ2-1
d_gene: TRBD2

CDR3aa: CASSLRGYNSPLHF
CDR3nt: TGTGCCAGCAGCCTCCGAGGCTATAATTCACCCCTCCACTTT
abundance: few
v_gene: TRBV7-2
j_gene: TRBJ1-6
d_gene: -